The 17 T cell receptor beta chains reported below all come from one sample, sequenced in a study of T-cell reconstitution after alpha-beta-depleted transplantation in children. Unique molecular identifiers were built into the TCRbeta library. TCRdb redid the calling of the PCR reads with MiXCR, one entry per CDR3 protein. The sample yields over 150,000 distinct CDR3 sequences, roughly 15% seen once. The sequencing used PBMCs from the stem cell graft donor, collected from the stem cell graft. These receptors came from a human donor who donated a stem cell graft to a child with acute lymphoblastic leukemia.

This clonotype was seen ten or more times. The rearrangement links TRBV6-2 or TRBV6-3 to TRBJ2-3, with no clear D. The CDR3 is 14 amino acids. Germline loops: CDR1 MNHEY, CDR2 SVGEGT. V lost 4 bases to trimming and J lost 4 bases, with 12 bases between them. CDR3 bases: TGTGCCAGCAGTTTCGCGTTTGACGCAGATACGCAGTATTTT. This codes for CASSFAFDADTQYF.

With respect to this clonotype: At one end, the junction sequence differs from germline, possibly due to a read error. The genes are TRBV5-1 and TRBJ2-4; D gene uncertain. The CDR3 consists of 15 residues. The germline CDR1 and CDR2 sequences are SGHRS and YFSETQ. The CDR3 is CASRKELQAKNSQYF. The CDR3 nucleotides read TGCGCCAGCAGGAAAGAACTTCAAGCCAAAAACAGTCAGTACTTC. The full variable domain, in which reference TRBV5-1 and TRBJ2-4 provide the parts outside the CDR3, is KAGVTQTPRYLIKTRGQQVTLSCSPISGHRSVSWYQQTPGQGLQFLFEYFSETQRNKGNFPGRFSGRQFSNSRSEMNVSTLELGDSALYLCASRKELQAKNSQYFGAGTRLSVL.

This clonotype was detected many times. The rearrangement uses TRBV6-1 and TRBJ2-5, with D possibly matching TRBD2 (5 bases). Trimming removed 6 bases from V and 3 bases from J, with 14 bases in between. CDR3 length equals 14 residues. The V gene's germline CDR1 is MNHNS and CDR2 SASEGT. CDR3 sequence (DNA): TGTGCCAGCAGCATATACCCGCGGGAAGAGACCCAGTACTTC. This encodes CASSIYPREETQYF.

This clonotype appeared many times. V is TRBV15 and J is TRBJ1-1; D uncertain. The CDR3 has 14 residues. V was clipped by 3 bases and J by 2 bases, with 10 bases between them. Germline CDR1 and CDR2: LNHNV and YYDKDF (reference sequence). The CDR3 here is CATSRRTANTEAFF. CDR3 nucleotides: TGTGCCACCAGCAGGAGAACAGCCAACACTGAAGCTTTCTTT.

This clonotype was found many times. The CDR3 nucleotides read TGTGCCATCAGTGCCGCAGGGGAGGTCCACGAGCAGTACTTC. Its translation: CAISAAGEVHEQYF. The chain employs TRBV10-3 and TRBJ2-7; D could derive from TRBD1 or TRBD2 (6 bases each). V was pared by 4 bases and J by 5 bases, with 15 bases between. The CDR3 consists of 14 residues. Germline CDR1 is ENHRY and CDR2 is SYGVKD.

This clonotype was recorded at least ten times. The V gene is TRBV5-1, the J gene TRBJ2-2; D might be TRBD1 (6 bases). In germline, CDR1 is SGHRS, CDR2 YFSETQ. V lost 4 bases and J lost 4, with 11 bases in between. The CDR3 consists of 14 residues. CDR3 in amino acids: CASSPDRSTGELFF. The CDR3 region has the DNA TGCGCCAGCAGCCCAGACAGGTCCACCGGGGAGCTGTTTTTT. The variable domain in full, with the rest retrieved from reference TRBV5-1 and TRBJ2-2, is KAGVTQTPRYLIKTRGQQVTLSCSPISGHRSVSWYQQTPGQGLQFLFEYFSETQRNKGNFPGRFSGRQFSNSRSEMNVSTLELGDSALYLCASSPDRSTGELFFGEGSRLTVL.

Only a few counts were recorded for this clonotype. The chain joins TRBV30 to TRBJ1-1; D not certain. V lost 4 bases, J lost 5 bases, and 17 bases lay in between. The CDR3 is made up of 14 amino acids. The germline gives CDR1 GTSNPN, CDR2 SVGIG (reference sequence). This chain's CDR3 is CAWTGSPPGTEAFF. CDR3 sequence (DNA): TGTGCCTGGACCGGTTCACCCCCGGGGACTGAAGCTTTCTTT.

The chain combines TRBV6-5 with TRBJ2-7, with 10 bases fitting TRBD2. Germline V gene sequence: CDR1 MNHEY, CDR2 SVGAGI. This CDR3 spans 16 amino acids. Trimming at V came to 3 bases and at J to 3 bases, leaving 8 bases not matched to a gene. CDR3 loop: CASSYMGVAGGYEQYF. The CDR3 DNA follows: TGTGCCAGCAGTTATATGGGGGTAGCGGGAGGCTACGAGCAGTACTTC.

Many counts were recorded for this clonotype. V is TRBV11-2 and J is TRBJ2-6; D gene ambiguous. Trimming removed 5 bases at V and 4 bases at J, with 15 bases between. Germline-derived CDR1 and CDR2 are SGHAT and FQNNGV. The CDR3 extends over 16 amino acids. CDR3 residues: CASSPNFMAGANVLTF. CDR3 coding DNA: TGTGCCAGCAGCCCTAATTTTATGGCCGGGGCCAACGTCCTGACTTTC. Drawing the rest from reference TRBV11-2 and TRBJ2-6, the complete variable domain is EAGVAQSPRYKIIEKRQSVAFWCNPISGHATLYWYQQILGQGPKLLIQFQNNGVVDDSQLPKDRFSAERLKGVDSTLKIQPAKLEDSAVYLCASSPNFMAGANVLTFGAGSRLTVL.

This clonotype was detected many times. J is TRBJ2-3 and V is TRBV6-1, with D perhaps TRBD1 (6 bases). V was trimmed by 6 bases and J by 4 bases, leaving 14 bases between them. Germline V gene lookup returns CDR1 MNHNS and CDR2 SASEGT. The CDR3 extends over 14 amino acids. CDR3 sequence: CASRNRVPADTQYF. CDR3 DNA sequence: TGTGCCAGCAGGAACAGGGTCCCCGCAGATACGCAGTATTTT.

This clonotype was seen ten or more times. This chain joins TRBV10-3 and TRBJ2-1; D is perhaps TRBD1 or TRBD2 (5 bases each). V lost 6 bases to trimming and J lost 5 bases, with 11 bases between them. The CDR3 runs to 13 residues. Germline V gives CDR1 ENHRY, CDR2 SYGVKD. The CDR3 DNA follows: TGTGCCATCAGGGGGGACCCTAACAATGAGCAGTTCTTC. As protein: CAIRGDPNNEQFF.

The chain employs TRBV30 and TRBJ2-1; the D gene is possibly TRBD2 (6 bases). The germline V gene has CDR1 GTSNPN and CDR2 SVGIG (reference sequence). The CDR3 runs 15 residues. V gave up 2 bases and J gave up 5 bases, with 16 bases separating them. CDR3 in DNA: TGTGCCTGGAGTAGGAGCGGGCTTTCCCACAATGAGCAGTTCTTC. Protein product: CAWSRSGLSHNEQFF.

Remarks on this clonotype: Just one base apart from a much larger clone, this may be a read error. This sequence joins TRBV15 and TRBJ2-7, with TRBD1 matching 11 bases. The J segment lost 4 bases and the V segment lost 2 bases, leaving 7 bases of the junction unmatched. Germline-derived CDR1 and CDR2 are LNHNV and YYDKDF (reference sequence). The CDR3 sequence is 16 residues long. Here the CDR3 reads CATSRPVDRGQYEQYF. The CDR3 DNA reads TGTGCCACCAGCAGACCCGTGGACAGGGGGCAGTACGAGCAGTACTTC.

This clonotype was seen many times. This chain connects TRBV29-1 to TRBJ2-2; perhaps TRBD1 as D (6 bases). CDR3 length: 13 amino acids. Trimming cost V 7 bases and J 5 bases, with 14 bases left between them. Germline V gives CDR1 SQVTM, CDR2 ANQGSEA. CDR3 DNA: TGCAGCGGATCAGGGGTTCTGACCGGGGAGCTGTTTTTT. Amino acid sequence: CSGSGVLTGELFF.

The chain has TRBV5-1 and TRBJ2-7; a possible D gene is TRBD2 (5 bases). The CDR3 length is 15 residues. Between the trimmed V and J ends, which lost 1 base and 4 bases, there was a span of 15 bases. Germline-derived CDR1 and CDR2 are SGHRS and YFSETQ. The CDR3 sequence is CASSLIGGELYEQYF. The CDR3 DNA follows: TGCGCCAGCAGCTTGATTGGTGGGGAGCTTTACGAGCAGTACTTC.

This clonotype occurred many times. The chain links TRBV5-1 to TRBJ1-1, with TRBD1 matching over 11 bases. Germline V CDR1 and CDR2: SGHRS, YFSETQ. The CDR3 is made up of 14 amino acids. Trimming removed 5 bases from V and 7 bases from J; junction bases left unmatched: 7. The CDR3 loop reads CASSTGTGGVEAFF. DNA for the CDR3: TGCGCCAGCAGTACCGGGACAGGGGGTGTTGAAGCTTTCTTT.

There are many counts of this clonotype. The J gene is TRBJ2-2, the V gene TRBV5-1, with TRBD1 as a possible D gene (6 bases). The ends were cut back, 1 base at V and 4 bases at J, with 8 bases in the middle. This CDR3 is built from 14 residues. In germline, CDR1 is SGHRS, CDR2 YFSETQ. The CDR3 sequence is CASSLQGSTGELFF. CDR3 DNA sequence: TGCGCCAGCAGCTTGCAGGGGAGCACCGGGGAGCTGTTTTTT.